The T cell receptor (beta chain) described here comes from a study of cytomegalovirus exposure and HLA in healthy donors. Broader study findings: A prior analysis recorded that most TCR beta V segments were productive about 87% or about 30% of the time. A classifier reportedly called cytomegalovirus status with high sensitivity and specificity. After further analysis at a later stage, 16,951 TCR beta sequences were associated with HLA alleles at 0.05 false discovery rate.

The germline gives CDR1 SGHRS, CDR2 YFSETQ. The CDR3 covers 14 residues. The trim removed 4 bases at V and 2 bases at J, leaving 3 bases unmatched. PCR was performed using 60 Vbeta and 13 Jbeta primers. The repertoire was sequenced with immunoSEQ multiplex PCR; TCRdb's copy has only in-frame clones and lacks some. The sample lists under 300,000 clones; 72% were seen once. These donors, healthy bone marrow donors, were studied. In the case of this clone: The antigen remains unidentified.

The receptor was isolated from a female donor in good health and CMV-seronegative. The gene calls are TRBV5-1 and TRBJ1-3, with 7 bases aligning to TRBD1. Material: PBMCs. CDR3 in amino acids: CASSTTGTGNTIYF. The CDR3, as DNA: TGCGCCAGCAGCACGACAGGGACTGGAAACACCATATATTTT.